Sequencing of this T cell receptor beta chain was carried out in a study of shared clonotypes between healthy human individuals. Notes on the study in general: Clonotype sharing across several donors was observed for around 4.8% of naive CD4 clonotypes. Blood alone was sampled, and tissue repertoires likely differ.

A CD45RA-negative memory subset and a CD45RA+ naive subset were separated from the CD4+ cells. As originally analysed: Junction-only sequences without quality scores came from ImmunoSEQ, so filtering differed. Generated by immunoSEQ multiplex PCR, the TCRdb table keeps only in-frame clones and is missing some. V and J calls and clone size are those listed in that table; D and trimming were worked out from the DNA. This table holds around 2.3 million clones, under 97% found once. On this clone: Antigen unknown.

Trimming cost V 8 bases and J 5 bases, with 20 bases left between them. CDR1 is SNHLY, CDR2 FYNNEI, per germline. The CDR3 sequence is 15 residues long. This receptor was obtained from a man aged 18-30 years in good health. This rearrangement joins TRBV2 to TRBJ2-3; D perhaps matches TRBD2 (5 bases). The sample was naive CD4+ T cells sorted from blood. Subset indicated: CD45RA+ positively selected. The CDR3 sequence is CASFGKEEDRDTQYF. The CDR3 DNA sequence: TGTGCCAGCTTTGGTAAGGAGGAAGATCGAGATACGCAGTATTTT.